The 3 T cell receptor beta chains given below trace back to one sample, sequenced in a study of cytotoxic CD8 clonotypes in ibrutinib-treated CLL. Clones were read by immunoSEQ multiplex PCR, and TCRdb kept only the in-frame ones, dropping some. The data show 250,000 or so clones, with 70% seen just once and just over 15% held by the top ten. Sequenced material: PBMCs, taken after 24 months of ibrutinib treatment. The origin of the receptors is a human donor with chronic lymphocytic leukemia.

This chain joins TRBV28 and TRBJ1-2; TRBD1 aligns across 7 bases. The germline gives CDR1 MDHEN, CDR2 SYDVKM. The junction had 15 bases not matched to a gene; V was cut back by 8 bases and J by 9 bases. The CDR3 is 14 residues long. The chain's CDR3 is CASSYFGTVTSYTF. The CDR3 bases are TGTGCCAGCTCCTACTTCGGGACAGTAACTAGCTACACCTTC.

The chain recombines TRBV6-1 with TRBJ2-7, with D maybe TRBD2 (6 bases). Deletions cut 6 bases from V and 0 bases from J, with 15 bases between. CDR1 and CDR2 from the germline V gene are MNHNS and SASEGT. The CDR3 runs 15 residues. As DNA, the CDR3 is TGTGCCAGCAGCTCCCTTCCAGCGGGCTCCTACGAGCAGTACTTC. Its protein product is CASSSLPAGSYEQYF.

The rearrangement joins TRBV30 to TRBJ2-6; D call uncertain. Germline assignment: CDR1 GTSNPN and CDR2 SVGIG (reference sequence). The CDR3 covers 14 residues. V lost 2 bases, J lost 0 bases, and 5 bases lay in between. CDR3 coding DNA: TGTGCCTGGAGTACGAGCTCTGGGGCCAACGTCCTGACTTTC. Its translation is CAWSTSSGANVLTF.